One sample yielded the 5 T cell receptor delta chains listed below, sequenced in a study of Vγ9Vδ2 T cells in congenital toxoplasmosis (dated by TCRdb to the early 2020s). Sequenced using an Illumina MiSeq. cDNA was made by template-switch reverse transcription with TRGC- and TRDC-specific primers in one tube, using SuperScript II. The TRGC primer was designed for binding to both the TRGC1 and TRGC2 constant genes. TCRdb reprocessed the public data with the CATT caller; entries with the same nucleotide sequence were combined afterwards. Across this sample there are about 910 delta-chain clones, with roughly 21% seen only once. Jointly, the top ten make up around a sixth of the sample. The sequenced sample was gamma-delta T cells from blood. The receptors were sampled from a child under 10 years old born to a mother with Toxoplasma gondii infection during pregnancy, either congenitally infected or uninfected (not recorded which).

In this sample, this clone turned up a few times. A much larger clone lies a single base off, so this may be a read error. The chain employs TRDV2 and TRDJ1; D uncertain. The CDR3 consists of 13 residues. Germline CDR1 and CDR2: GEAIGNYY and EKD. CDR3 region: CACEPLLSDKRIF. The DNA for the CDR3 is TGTGCCTGTGAACCGCTGTTGTCCGATAAACGCATCTTT.

This clone showed up just a few times. No call was made for the V gene; the J gene is TRDJ2; TRDD3 was called by the table and not checked on the DNA. This CDR3 has 15 amino acids. CDR3 sequence reads: CACDTWGTLTAQLFF. The CDR3 DNA sequence: TGTGCCTGTGACACCTGGGGGACTTTGACAGCACAACTCTTCTTT.

A single count supports this clone. It may be a read error: a sequence one base away is much more abundant. V and J are TRDV2 and TRDJ1, with TRDD3 identical over 9 bases. The J gene was not available in TCRdb and was assigned here by matching the DNA to germline segments. Trimming took 3 bases from V and 1 from J; bases not matched to a gene: 8. There are 16 residues in the CDR3. CDR1 is GEAIGNYY and CDR2 is EKD in the germline V gene. CDR3 sequence (DNA): TGTGCCTGTGACGCCCTGGGGGATGTAGGCACCGATAAACTCATCTTT. Its translation is CACDALGDVGTDKLIF.

This clone is large in the sample. This rearrangement joins TRDV1 to TRDJ1; 8 bases align to TRDD3. There are 21 residues in the CDR3. Germline V lookup: CDR1 TSWWSYY, CDR2 QGS. The J segment lost 3 bases and the V segment lost 1 base, leaving 22 bases of the junction unmatched. CDR3 sequence (DNA): TGTGCTCTTGGGGAACCTGTACTGGGGGTTCGGGAGAGGGCGATATCCGATAAACTCATCTTT. Its protein is CALGEPVLGVRERAISDKLIF.

This clone was counted a few times. The chain recombines TRAV29/DV5 with TRDJ1, with 7 bases identical to TRDD3. The J gene was missing in TCRdb and was found by matching the end of the DNA to germline. The CDR3 loop spans 16 amino acids. V shed 0 bases, J shed 0 bases, and the junction held 8 bases outside the gene matches. Germline V gene sequence: CDR1 NSMFDY, CDR2 ISSIKDK. The CDR3 loop reads CAASGAILGYTDKLIF. DNA of the CDR3: TGTGCAGCAAGCGGAGCCATACTGGGGTACACCGATAAACTCATCTTT. The whole variable domain, filled in from reference TRAV29/DV5 and TRDJ1, reads DQQVKQNSPSLSVQEGRISILNCDYTNSMFDYFLWYKKYPAEGPTFLISISSIKDKNEDGRFTVFLNKSAKHLSLHIVPSQPGDSAVYFCAASGAILGYTDKLIFGKGTRVTVEP.